This passage covers 30 T cell receptor beta chains from one sample sequenced in a study of shared clonotypes between healthy human individuals. Naive CD8 cells were CD45RO-negative, positively selected for CCR7, excluding terminally differentiated effector memory CD45RA+ cells. TCRdb's table, derived via immunoSEQ multiplex PCR, lists solely in-frame clones and lacks some. The sample shows 2 million to 2.5 million clones, approximately 94% of them seen only once. The sequencing input was naive CD8+ T cells from PBMCs. The receptors were gathered from a man aged 18-30 years in good health. Some clones in this sample may be carry-over from other donors' samples.

This clone was picked up one time. The rearrangement uses TRBV5-1 and TRBJ1-1, with D tentatively TRBD1 (6 bases). In germline, CDR1 is SGHRS, CDR2 YFSETQ. The CDR3 is 13 amino acids. V lost 3 bases and J 4 bases, leaving 10 bases between the germline ends. CDR3 residues: CASSSNRVTEAFF. CDR3 coding DNA: TGCGCCAGCAGCTCTAACAGGGTCACTGAAGCTTTCTTT.

The chain employs TRBV4-2 and TRBJ1-6; D is unresolved. Germline assignment: CDR1 LGHNA and CDR2 YNFKEQ. The CDR3 length is 15 residues. Trimming left V 1 base short and J 10 bases short, with 14 bases between. CDR3 sequence reads: CASSQGYQRESPLHF. The CDR3 DNA reads TGTGCCAGCAGCCAAGGTTACCAACGCGAGTCACCCCTCCACTTT.

Worth noting for this clone: At the DNA level, this CDR3 is encoded by other sequences in the same sample as well. The genes are TRBV29-1 and TRBJ2-7; 7 bases are shared with TRBD2. Trimming at V came to 4 bases and at J to 2 bases, leaving 5 bases not matched to a gene. CDR3 length: 13 amino acids. The germline gives CDR1 SQVTM, CDR2 ANQGSEA. The CDR3 nucleotides are TGCAGCGTTGGGGGAGGGACGGCCTACGAGCAGTACTTC. Its protein is CSVGGGTAYEQYF.

This clone came up a few times. This CDR3 is also generated by other DNA sequences in the sample. This sequence joins TRBV27 and TRBJ1-1; D uncertain. Trimming took off 0 bases at V and 5 bases at J, with 13 bases between the two ends. The CDR3 has 15 amino acids. CDR1 is MNHEY and CDR2 is SMNVEV in the germline V gene (reference sequence). The CDR3 here is CASSLSMEGGTEAFF. The CDR3 nucleotides are TGTGCCAGCAGTTTATCGATGGAGGGAGGGACTGAAGCTTTCTTT.

V and J are TRBV7-8 and TRBJ2-2, with 8 positions matching TRBD1. This CDR3 is 16 amino acids long. Trimming removed 3 bases from V and 2 bases from J; junction bases left unmatched: 5. Germline V gene lookup returns CDR1 SGHVS and CDR2 FQNEAQ. The CDR3: CASSFAGQGNTGELFF. Here the CDR3 DNA reads TGTGCCAGCAGCTTCGCTGGACAGGGCAACACCGGGGAGCTGTTTTTT.

This clone was counted a single time. This chain joins TRBV9 and TRBJ2-5; D is perhaps TRBD2 (5 bases). Trimming took off 4 bases at V and 2 bases at J, with 18 bases between the two ends. The CDR3 is 16 amino acids. The germline V gene has CDR1 SGDLS and CDR2 YYNGEE. The CDR3 sequence: CASSPEGGGKQETQYF. The CDR3 DNA reads as TGTGCCAGCAGCCCCGAAGGAGGTGGAAAGCAAGAGACCCAGTACTTC.

The J gene is TRBJ2-2, the V gene TRBV9; no clear D gene. The CDR3 is 13 amino acids. V gave up 1 base and J gave up 6 bases, with 7 bases separating them. Germline V gene sequence: CDR1 SGDLS, CDR2 YYNGEE. The CDR3 DNA reads TGTGCCAGCAGCGTATTTCGGGCCGGGGAGCTGTTTTTT. This encodes CASSVFRAGELFF.

This chain uses TRBV15 with TRBJ1-1, with 11 bases fitting TRBD1. The CDR3 loop spans 15 amino acids. Germline trimming cut 4 bases from V and 4 bases from J; bases unmatched to any gene: 5. Germline lookup yields CDR1 LNHNV and CDR2 YYDKDF (reference sequence). CDR3 in DNA: TGTGCCACCAGCACAAGGACAGGGGGCACCACTGAAGCTTTCTTT. It codes for CATSTRTGGTTEAFF.

The table lists this clone with many counts. This rearrangement joins TRBV28 to TRBJ1-6, with unresolved D. Germline loops: CDR1 MDHEN, CDR2 SYDVKM. Trimming left V 3 bases short and J 6 bases short, with 21 bases between. The CDR3 spans 18 residues. The CDR3 nucleotides read TGTGCCAGCAGTTTTCCACTAGACGGGTGGGTTGGTAATTCACCCCTCCACTTT. It yields the protein CASSFPLDGWVGNSPLHF.

The chain combines TRBV10-2 with TRBJ1-1; 11 positions agree with TRBD1. Germline trimming cut 2 bases from V and 5 bases from J; bases unmatched to any gene: 4. The CDR3 is 15 residues long. CDR1 is WSHSY, CDR2 SAAADI, per germline. The CDR3 sequence is CASSEGQGARTEAFF. The CDR3 bases are TGCGCCAGCAGTGAGGGACAGGGGGCACGGACTGAAGCTTTCTTT.

This chain links TRBV7-8 with TRBJ2-3; no definite D call. V was clipped by 3 bases and J by 3 bases, with 16 bases between them. This CDR3 is built from 16 residues. CDR1 and CDR2 (germline): SGHVS, FQNEAQ. This chain's CDR3 is CASSFLASWLTDTQYF. The CDR3 bases are TGTGCCAGCAGCTTTCTCGCCTCCTGGTTGACAGATACGCAGTATTTT.

The chain couples TRBV5-6 to TRBJ1-1; D possibly corresponds to TRBD1 (5 bases). Germline CDR1 SGHDT, CDR2 YYEEEE. The CDR3 has 13 residues. V was shortened by 4 bases and J by 8 bases, with 15 bases between the two germline ends. The CDR3: CASSRQMTSEAFF. The CDR3 DNA sequence: TGTGCCAGCAGCAGACAGATGACCTCCGAAGCTTTCTTT.

The chain links TRBV27 to TRBJ1-2; the match to TRBD1 covers 7 bases. CDR3 length equals 14 residues. With 0 bases clipped from V and 6 bases from J, the junction kept 4 bases outside the gene matches. Germline-derived CDR1 and CDR2 are MNHEY and SMNVEV (reference sequence). The CDR3 region is CASSLSGTANGYTF. DNA for the CDR3: TGTGCCAGCAGTTTATCCGGGACAGCTAATGGCTACACCTTC.

Worth noting for this clone: Other DNA sequences in this sample translate to the same CDR3. V is TRBV9 and J is TRBJ1-3; D call uncertain. V shed 0 bases and J shed 5 bases, with 6 bases lying between them. The CDR3 has 13 residues. Germline V gene lookup returns CDR1 SGDLS and CDR2 YYNGEE. CDR3 in DNA: TGTGCCAGCAGCGTAGGCGACCGAAACACCATATATTTT. Its protein is CASSVGDRNTIYF.

The J gene is TRBJ1-3, the V gene TRBV9; the D is unclear. Germline V lookup: CDR1 SGDLS, CDR2 YYNGEE. V lost 4 bases, J lost 1 base, and 9 bases lay in between. This CDR3 comprises 14 residues. CDR3 coding DNA: TGTGCCAGCAGCCTCGGGGATTCTGGAAACACCATATATTTT. This sequence encodes CASSLGDSGNTIYF. Complete variable domain (other parts from reference TRBV9 and TRBJ1-3): DSGVTQTPKHLITATGQRVTLRCSPRSGDLSVYWYQQSLDQGLQFLIQYYNGEERAKGNILERFSAQQFPDLHSELNLSSLELGDSALYFCASSLGDSGNTIYFGEGSWLTVV.

The J gene is TRBJ1-3, the V gene TRBV28, with D perhaps matching TRBD1 (6 bases). From germline, CDR1 is MDHEN and CDR2 SYDVKM. The CDR3 is 13 amino acids. Between the trimmed V and J ends, which lost 7 bases and 8 bases, there was a span of 15 bases. In DNA, the CDR3 is TGTGCCAGCACCAAGGGGGGGGGAGACACCATATATTTT. Protein sequence: CASTKGGGDTIYF. Full variable domain (rest looked up from reference TRBV28 and TRBJ1-3): DVKVTQSSRYLVKRTGEKVFLECVQDMDHENMFWYRQDPGLGLRLIYFSYDVKMKEKGDIPEGYSVSREKKERFSLILESASTNQTSMYLCASTKGGGDTIYFGEGSWLTVV.

Turning to this clone: The sample carries other DNA sequences with the same CDR3. The gene calls are TRBV11-2 and TRBJ2-7; D is undetermined. Trimming removed 3 bases from V and 5 bases from J, with 8 bases in between. This CDR3 spans 12 amino acids. Germline V gene lookup returns CDR1 SGHAT and CDR2 FQNNGV. The CDR3 sequence: CASSFFPHEQYF. The DNA of the CDR3 is TGTGCCAGCAGCTTTTTCCCCCACGAGCAGTACTTC.

This sequence joins TRBV7-9 and TRBJ2-2, with 8 bases fitting TRBD2. This CDR3 is built from 15 residues. V lost 2 bases and J lost 6; bases outside the gene matches: 5. Germline lookup yields CDR1 SEHNR and CDR2 FQNEAQ (reference sequence). The chain's CDR3 is CASSLTAGDPGELFF. The DNA of the CDR3 is TGTGCCAGCAGCTTAACAGCGGGAGATCCCGGGGAGCTGTTTTTT. The full variable domain, with the rest looked up from reference TRBV7-9 and TRBJ2-2, is DTGVSQNPRHKITKRGQNVTFRCDPISEHNRLYWYRQTLGQGPEFLTYFQNEAQLEKSRLLSDRFSAERPKGSFSTLEIQRTEQGDSAMYLCASSLTAGDPGELFFGEGSRLTVL.

The chain combines TRBV19 with TRBJ2-7; D is unclear. The CDR3 contains 13 residues. V shed 7 bases and J shed 5 bases, with 15 bases lying between them. CDR1 and CDR2 (germline): LNHDA, SQIVND (reference sequence). The CDR3 loop is CASTGVSIHEQYF. DNA for the CDR3: TGTGCCAGTACAGGCGTCAGTATCCACGAGCAGTACTTC.

The chain carries TRBV2 and TRBJ2-7; D assignment may be TRBD1 or TRBD2 (5 bases each). The CDR3 is made up of 17 amino acids. The V gene lost 7 bases and the J gene lost 3 bases, with 25 bases spanning the gap. Germline V gene data show CDR1 as SNHLY and CDR2 as FYNNEI. The CDR3, as DNA: TGTGCCAGCACCTCATATTCTCGGATAGGGACCGGCTACGAGCAGTACTTC. This codes for CASTSYSRIGTGYEQYF.

The chain is built from TRBV6-5 and TRBJ1-1; 12 bases map to TRBD1. This CDR3 contains 14 residues. CDR1 is MNHEY and CDR2 is SVGAGI in the germline V gene. V gave up 2 bases and J gave up 7 bases; unmatched junction bases: 2. CDR3 sequence reads: CASSYGTGGGEAFF. The CDR3, as DNA: TGTGCCAGCAGTTACGGGACAGGGGGCGGTGAAGCTTTCTTT.

J is TRBJ1-5 and V is TRBV19, with D unresolved. V was clipped by 5 bases and J by 0 bases, with 8 bases between them. Germline CDR1 and CDR2: LNHDA and SQIVND (reference sequence). CDR3 length: 14 amino acids. CDR3 DNA sequence: TGTGCCAGTAGTCCCGTCTCTAGCAATCAGCCCCAGCATTTT. As protein: CASSPVSSNQPQHF. Full variable domain (rest looked up from reference TRBV19 and TRBJ1-5): DGGITQSPKYLFRKEGQNVTLSCEQNLNHDAMYWYRQDPGQGLRLIYYSQIVNDFQKGDIAEGYSVSREKKESFPLTVTSAQKNPTAFYLCASSPVSSNQPQHFGDGTRLSIL.

The CDR3 protein is CASSTRQGLRTDTQYF. The CDR3 DNA reads as TGTGCCAGCAGCACCCGACAGGGTTTACGCACAGATACGCAGTATTTT. The chain couples TRBV7-9 to TRBJ2-3; 7 bases agree with TRBD1. V trimming: 5 bases; J trimming: 1 base; junction bases outside the gene matches: 9. Germline CDR1 reads SEHNR; CDR2 reads FQNEAQ (reference sequence). The CDR3 extends over 16 amino acids.

The rearrangement links TRBV7-9 to TRBJ2-3; 10 bases line up with TRBD2. The CDR3 runs 17 residues. Germline V gene lookup returns CDR1 SEHNR and CDR2 FQNEAQ (reference sequence). Germline trimming cut 4 bases from V and 2 bases from J; bases unmatched to any gene: 9. Here the CDR3 DNA reads TGTGCCAGCAGCTCCCGCCTAGCGGGAGACGCCACAGATACGCAGTATTTT. Protein product: CASSSRLAGDATDTQYF.

For the CDR3, the DNA is TGTGCCACCCGAGCGGGAAGCTACGAGCAGTACTTC. Amino acids: CATRAGSYEQYF. The rearrangement joins TRBV2 to TRBJ2-7, with TRBD2 matching over 7 bases. The CDR3 length is 12 residues. CDR1 is SNHLY, CDR2 FYNNEI, per germline. J gave up 3 bases and V 10 bases, and 6 bases lay outside the gene matches.

This clone has only one observation. The chain has TRBV9 and TRBJ2-2; D remains unclear. Germline CDR1 and CDR2: SGDLS and YYNGEE. There are 16 residues in the CDR3. Trimming pared 4 bases from V and 2 bases from J, leaving 15 bases between. CDR3 DNA sequence: TGTGCCAGCAGCTGGGCCGCGAGCGATAACACCGGGGAGCTGTTTTTT. This codes for CASSWAASDNTGELFF.

The rearrangement joins TRBV2 to TRBJ2-3; a possible D gene is TRBD2 (6 bases). Germline CDR1 is SNHLY and CDR2 is FYNNEI. The CDR3 spans 14 residues. V shed 8 bases and J shed 2 bases, with 14 bases lying between them. Here the CDR3 reads CASYLADSTDTQYF. CDR3 nucleotides: TGTGCCAGCTATTTAGCGGATTCCACAGATACGCAGTATTTT.

The rearrangement links TRBV7-9 to TRBJ2-1, with 11 nucleotides matching TRBD1. Germline trimming cut 5 bases from V and 6 bases from J; bases unmatched to any gene: 3. CDR3 length: 14 residues. CDR1 and CDR2 (germline): SEHNR, FQNEAQ (reference sequence). In nucleotides, the CDR3 is TGTGCCAGCAGCCTAGGGACAGGGGGCAATGAGCAGTTCTTC. Protein product: CASSLGTGGNEQFF.

The chain employs TRBV6-6 and TRBJ2-7, with a possible D match to TRBD1 (6 bases). The ends were cut back, 5 bases at V and 3 bases at J, with 20 bases in the middle. CDR3 size: 16 residues. CDR1 and CDR2 (germline): MNHNY, SVGAGI (reference sequence). CDR3 amino acids: CASSLVLNRVGYEQYF. In DNA form, the CDR3 reads TGTGCCAGCAGTCTCGTACTGAACAGGGTGGGCTACGAGCAGTACTTC.

The CDR3 DNA reads TGTGCCAGCAGCTTCGGAGTACTAGCGACCGACTACGAGCAGTACTTC. Translated: CASSFGVLATDYEQYF. J is TRBJ2-7 and V is TRBV11-2, with TRBD2 identical over 7 bases. Germline CDR1 is SGHAT and CDR2 is FQNNGV. CDR3 length: 16 amino acids. The V gene end was trimmed by 3 bases and the J gene end by 3 bases; junction bases not matched to a gene: 11.